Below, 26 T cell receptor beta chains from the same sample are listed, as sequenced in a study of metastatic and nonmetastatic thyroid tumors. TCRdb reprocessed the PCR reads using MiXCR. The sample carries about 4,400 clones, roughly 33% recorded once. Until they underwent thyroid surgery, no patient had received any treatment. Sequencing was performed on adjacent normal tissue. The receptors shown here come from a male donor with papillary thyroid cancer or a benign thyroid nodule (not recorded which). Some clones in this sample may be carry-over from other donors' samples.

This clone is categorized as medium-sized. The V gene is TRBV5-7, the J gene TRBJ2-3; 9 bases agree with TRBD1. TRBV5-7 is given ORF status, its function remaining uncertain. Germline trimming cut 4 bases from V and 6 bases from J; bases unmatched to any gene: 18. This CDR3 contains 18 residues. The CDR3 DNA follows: TGTGCCAGCAGCACAGGACAGGGGCTGGAGTCGTTCTCCGATACGCAGTATTTT. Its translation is CASSTGQGLESFSDTQYF.

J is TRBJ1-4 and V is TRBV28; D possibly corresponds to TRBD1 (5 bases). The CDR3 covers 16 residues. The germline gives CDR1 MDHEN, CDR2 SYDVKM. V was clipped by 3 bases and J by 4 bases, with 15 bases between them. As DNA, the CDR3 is TGTGCCAGCAGTTTGGAGGTTGGGGCGGGTAATGAAAAACTGTTTTTT. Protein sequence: CASSLEVGAGNEKLFF.

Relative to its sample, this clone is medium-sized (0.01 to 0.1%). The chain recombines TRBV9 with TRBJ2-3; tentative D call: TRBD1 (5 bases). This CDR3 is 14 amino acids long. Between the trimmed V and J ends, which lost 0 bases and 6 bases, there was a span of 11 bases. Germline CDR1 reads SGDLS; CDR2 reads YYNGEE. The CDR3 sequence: CASSVDRLEDTQYF. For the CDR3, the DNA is TGTGCCAGCAGCGTAGACAGGCTGGAGGATACGCAGTATTTT.

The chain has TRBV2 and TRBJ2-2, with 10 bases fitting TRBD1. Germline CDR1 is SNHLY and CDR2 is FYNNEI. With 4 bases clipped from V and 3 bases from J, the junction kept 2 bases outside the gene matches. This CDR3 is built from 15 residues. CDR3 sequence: CASSAGQGDTGELFF. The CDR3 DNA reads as TGTGCCAGCAGTGCTGGACAGGGGGACACCGGGGAGCTGTTTTTT.

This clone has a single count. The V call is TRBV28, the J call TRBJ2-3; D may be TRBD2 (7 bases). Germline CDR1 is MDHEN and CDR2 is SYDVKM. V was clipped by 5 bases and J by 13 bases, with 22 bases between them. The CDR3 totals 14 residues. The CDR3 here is CASSRRGAPGRKYF. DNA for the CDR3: TGTGCCAGCAGTCGCCGGGGGGCCCCGGGGAGAAAGTATTTT.

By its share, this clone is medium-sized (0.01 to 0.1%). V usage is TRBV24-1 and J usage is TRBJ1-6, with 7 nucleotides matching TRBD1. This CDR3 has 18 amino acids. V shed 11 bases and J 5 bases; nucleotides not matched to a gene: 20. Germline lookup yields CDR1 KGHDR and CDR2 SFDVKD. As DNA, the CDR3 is TGTGCCATTCACCTATCCTTCCGGGACAGAAGTAATAATTCACCCCTCCACTTT. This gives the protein CAIHLSFRDRSNNSPLHF.

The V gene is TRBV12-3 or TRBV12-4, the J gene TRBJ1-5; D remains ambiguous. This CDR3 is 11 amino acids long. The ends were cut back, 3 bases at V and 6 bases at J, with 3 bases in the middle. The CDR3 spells CASSLSQPQHF. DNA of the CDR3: TGTGCCAGCAGTTTGAGTCAGCCCCAGCATTTT.

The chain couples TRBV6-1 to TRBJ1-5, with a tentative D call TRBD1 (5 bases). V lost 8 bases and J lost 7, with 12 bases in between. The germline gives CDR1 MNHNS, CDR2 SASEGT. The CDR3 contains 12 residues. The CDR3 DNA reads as TGTGCCAGCCACAGCGGGGGGCAGCCCCAGCATTTT. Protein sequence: CASHSGGQPQHF.

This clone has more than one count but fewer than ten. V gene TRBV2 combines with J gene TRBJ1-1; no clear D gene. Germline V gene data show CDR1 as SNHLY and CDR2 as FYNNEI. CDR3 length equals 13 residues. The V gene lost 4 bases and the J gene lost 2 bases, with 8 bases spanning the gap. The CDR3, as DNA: TGTGCCAGCAGTGGTGAAGCTAACACTGAAGCTTTCTTT. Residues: CASSGEANTEAFF.

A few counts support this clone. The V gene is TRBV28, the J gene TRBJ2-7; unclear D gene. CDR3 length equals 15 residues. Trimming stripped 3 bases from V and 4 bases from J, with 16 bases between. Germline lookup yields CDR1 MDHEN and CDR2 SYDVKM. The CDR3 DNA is TGTGCCAGCAGTTTGATTAGCTCAGGCTTTTACGAGCAGTACTTC. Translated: CASSLISSGFYEQYF.

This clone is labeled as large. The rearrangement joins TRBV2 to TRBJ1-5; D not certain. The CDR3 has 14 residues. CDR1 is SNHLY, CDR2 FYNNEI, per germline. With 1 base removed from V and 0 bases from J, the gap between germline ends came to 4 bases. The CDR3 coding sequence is TGTGCCAGCAGTGAAGGCTATAGCAATCAGCCCCAGCATTTT. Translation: CASSEGYSNQPQHF.

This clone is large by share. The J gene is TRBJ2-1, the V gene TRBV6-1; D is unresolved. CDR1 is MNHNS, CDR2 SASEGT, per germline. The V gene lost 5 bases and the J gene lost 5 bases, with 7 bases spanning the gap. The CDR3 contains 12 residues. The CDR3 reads CASSSTDNEQFF. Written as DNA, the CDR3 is TGTGCCAGCAGTTCCACGGACAATGAGCAGTTCTTC.

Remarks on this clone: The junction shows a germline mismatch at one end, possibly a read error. The CDR3 coding sequence is TGTGCCAGCAGCCTCCAGCGGGGATCCCAAGGGACCCAGTACTTC. Its protein product is CASSLQRGSQGTQYF. The rearrangement joins TRBV27 to TRBJ2-5; TRBD2 matches at 7 bases. The CDR3 is 15 residues long. Germline loops: CDR1 MNHEY, CDR2 SMNVEV (reference sequence).

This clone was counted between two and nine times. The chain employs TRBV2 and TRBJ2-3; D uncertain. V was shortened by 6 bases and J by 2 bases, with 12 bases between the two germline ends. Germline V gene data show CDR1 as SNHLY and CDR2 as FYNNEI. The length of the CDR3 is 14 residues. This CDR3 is CASSVTLFTDTQYF. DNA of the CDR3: TGTGCCAGCAGCGTAACCCTATTCACAGATACGCAGTATTTT.

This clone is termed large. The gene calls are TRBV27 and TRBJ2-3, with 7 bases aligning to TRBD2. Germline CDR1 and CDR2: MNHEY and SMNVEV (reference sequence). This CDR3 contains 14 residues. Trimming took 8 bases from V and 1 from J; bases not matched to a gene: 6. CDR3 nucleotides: TGTGCCAGCCAAGCCCGGGGGGGCACAGATACGCAGTATTTT. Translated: CASQARGGTDTQYF.

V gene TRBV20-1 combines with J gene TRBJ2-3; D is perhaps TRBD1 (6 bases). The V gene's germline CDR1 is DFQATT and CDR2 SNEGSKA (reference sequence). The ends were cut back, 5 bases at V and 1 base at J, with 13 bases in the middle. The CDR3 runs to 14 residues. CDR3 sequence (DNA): TGCAGTGCTCAAGGGGGATACGGCACAGATACGCAGTATTTT. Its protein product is CSAQGGYGTDTQYF.

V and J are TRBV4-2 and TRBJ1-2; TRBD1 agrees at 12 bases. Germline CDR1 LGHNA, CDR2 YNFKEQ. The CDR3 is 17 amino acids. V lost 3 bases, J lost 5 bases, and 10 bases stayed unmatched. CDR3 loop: CASSQWDRGQSLYGYTF. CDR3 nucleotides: TGTGCCAGCAGCCAGTGGGACAGGGGGCAAAGTTTATATGGCTACACCTTC.

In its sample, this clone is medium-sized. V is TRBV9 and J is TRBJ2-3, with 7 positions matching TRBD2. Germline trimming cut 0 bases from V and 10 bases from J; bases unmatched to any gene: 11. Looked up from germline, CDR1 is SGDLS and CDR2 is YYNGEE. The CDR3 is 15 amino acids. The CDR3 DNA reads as TGTGCCAGCAGCGTAGATCCGGAAAGGAGCGGGGCGCAGTATTTT. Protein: CASSVDPERSGAQYF.

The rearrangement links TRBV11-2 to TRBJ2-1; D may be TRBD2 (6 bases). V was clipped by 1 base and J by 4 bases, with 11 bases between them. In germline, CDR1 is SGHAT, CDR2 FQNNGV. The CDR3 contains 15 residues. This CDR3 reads CASSLGGANYNEQFF. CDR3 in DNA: TGTGCCAGCAGCTTAGGCGGGGCAAATTACAATGAGCAGTTCTTC.

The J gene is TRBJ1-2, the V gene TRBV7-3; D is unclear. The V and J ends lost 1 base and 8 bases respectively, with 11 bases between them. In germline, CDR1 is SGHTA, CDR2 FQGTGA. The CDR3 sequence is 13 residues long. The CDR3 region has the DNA TGTGCCAGCAGCTTAAGTACTGGGAAGGGCTACACCTTC. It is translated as CASSLSTGKGYTF.

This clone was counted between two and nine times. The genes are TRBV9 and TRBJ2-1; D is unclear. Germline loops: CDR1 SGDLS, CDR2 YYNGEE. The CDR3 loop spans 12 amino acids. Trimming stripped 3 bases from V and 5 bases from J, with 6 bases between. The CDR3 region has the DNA TGTGCCAGCAGCGGGTTTAACAATGAGCAGTTCTTC. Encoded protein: CASSGFNNEQFF.

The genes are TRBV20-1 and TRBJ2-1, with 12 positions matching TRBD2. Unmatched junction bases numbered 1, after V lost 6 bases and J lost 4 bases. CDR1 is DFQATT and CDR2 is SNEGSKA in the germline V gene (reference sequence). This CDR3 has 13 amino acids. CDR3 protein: CSAGTSGYNEQFF. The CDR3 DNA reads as TGCAGTGCAGGGACTAGCGGGTACAATGAGCAGTTCTTC.

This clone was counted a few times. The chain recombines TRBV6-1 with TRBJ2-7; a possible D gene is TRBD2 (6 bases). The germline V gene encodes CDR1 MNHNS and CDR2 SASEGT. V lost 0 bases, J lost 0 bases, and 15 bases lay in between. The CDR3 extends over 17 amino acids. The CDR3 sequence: CASSEAMGWRASYEQYF. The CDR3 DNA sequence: TGTGCCAGCAGTGAAGCAATGGGATGGAGGGCCTCCTACGAGCAGTACTTC.

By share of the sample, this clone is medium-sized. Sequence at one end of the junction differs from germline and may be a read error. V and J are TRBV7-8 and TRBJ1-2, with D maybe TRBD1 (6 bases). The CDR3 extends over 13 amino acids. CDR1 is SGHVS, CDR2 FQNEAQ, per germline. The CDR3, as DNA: TGTGCCACCAGCCCTAGGGGGGTCTATGGCTACACCTTC. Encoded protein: CATSPRGVYGYTF.

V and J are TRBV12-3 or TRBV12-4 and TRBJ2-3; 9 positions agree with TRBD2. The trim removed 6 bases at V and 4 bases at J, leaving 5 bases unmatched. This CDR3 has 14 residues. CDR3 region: CASRSGGGADTQYF. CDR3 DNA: TGTGCCAGCAGAAGCGGCGGGGGGGCAGATACGCAGTATTTT.

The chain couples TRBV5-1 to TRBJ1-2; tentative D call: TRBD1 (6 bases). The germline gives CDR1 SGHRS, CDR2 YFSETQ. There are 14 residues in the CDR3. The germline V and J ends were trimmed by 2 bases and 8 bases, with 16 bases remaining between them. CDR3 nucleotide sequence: TGCGCCAGCAGCTTATTAACAGGGCAATGGGGCTACACCTTC. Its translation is CASSLLTGQWGYTF.